This TCR beta chain was documented in a study of T-cell memory formation after mild COVID-19. In the study overall: TCR clusters showed largely donor specificity.

Turning to this clonotype: Its target is not known.

The germline CDR1 and CDR2 sequences are SGDLS and YYNGEE. The CDR3 length is 17 residues. Unmatched junction bases numbered 8, after V lost 3 bases and J lost 2 bases. General observations from the study: Clones that contracted from day 15 to 85 had balanced CD4/CD8; later expanders were CD4+ biased. Among contracting clones, CD4+ were mainly CM/EM and CD8+ enriched in EMRA.

Sample barcodes and UMIs were carried by the TCR alpha and TCR beta cDNA libraries that 5'RACE generated with constant-segment primers. TCRdb called the 5' RACE reads again in MiXCR, with one record for every CDR3 protein. The sample has more than 200,000 distinct CDR3 sequences, about 15% seen once. V gene TRBV9 combines with J gene TRBJ2-3; 11 nucleotides line up with TRBD2. The TCR comes from a man between 18 and 35 years old who had mild COVID-19 (a few samples of this study predate the infection). Cell type and time point are not known. The sequencing input was PBMCs or a T cell subset sorted from them (not recorded which). The CDR3 nucleotides read TGTGCCAGCAGCGGTAGCGGGGGGGCCATCCACACAGATACGCAGTATTTT. The encoded protein is CASSGSGGAIHTDTQYF. Full variable domain (missing parts from reference TRBV9 and TRBJ2-3): DSGVTQTPKHLITATGQRVTLRCSPRSGDLSVYWYQQSLDQGLQFLIQYYNGEERAKGNILERFSAQQFPDLHSELNLSSLELGDSALYFCASSGSGGAIHTDTQYFGPGTRLTVL.